This is a list of T cell receptor beta chains from one sample in a study of T cell clonotyping in hematopoietic cell transplantation. Profiled with immunoSEQ multiplex PCR; TCRdb holds only in-frame clones, not every one. The table lists roughly 10,000 clones, about 89% of them singletons. The input for sequencing was PBMCs, taken 180 days after allogeneic stem cell transplant. The receptors derive from a male patient aged 60-70 years who had an allogeneic stem cell transplant from an unrelated donor, so the T cells may come from the graft donor. Some clones in this sample may be carry-over from other donors' samples. Both conserved end residues are part of each CDR3. A D gene is named only where the DNA matches it firmly. Size is omitted from some rows. Given values are once, few, many or a class for expanded clones.

J gene: TRBJ1-2; V gene: TRBV7-9; clone size: -; CDR3 length: 16; D gene: TRBD1; CDR3 DNA: TGTGCCAGCAGCTTAAATGGGGACAGGGGCCTGTATGGCTACACCTTC; CDR3 protein: CASSLNGDRGLYGYTF
J gene: TRBJ2-2; V gene: TRBV19; clone size: -; CDR3 length: 10; D gene: -; CDR3 DNA: TGTGCCAGCCTAGGGGAGGAGCTGTTTTTT; CDR3 protein: CASLGEELFF
J gene: TRBJ1-1; V gene: TRBV7-9; clone size: -; CDR3 length: 12; D gene: -; CDR3 DNA: TGTGCCAGCAGCCTCCGTGGGGCTGAAGCTTTCTTT; CDR3 protein: CASSLRGAEAFF
J gene: TRBJ2-2; V gene: TRBV7-2; clone size: -; CDR3 length: 15; D gene: TRBD2; CDR3 DNA: TGTGCCAGCAGCGTTAGCGGGGGACTTACCGGGGAGCTGTTTTTT; CDR3 protein: CASSVSGGLTGELFF
J gene: TRBJ2-3; V gene: TRBV27; clone size: -; CDR3 length: 16; D gene: -; CDR3 DNA: TGTGCCAGCAGCATGGGGCAGGGACGAGGCACAGATACGCAGTATTTT; CDR3 protein: CASSMGQGRGTDTQYF
J gene: TRBJ2-3; V gene: TRBV2; clone size: once; CDR3 length: 16; D gene: -; CDR3 DNA: TGTGCCAGCAGTGACGAGCGGCGCGCTAGCACAGATACGCAGTATTTT; CDR3 protein: CASSDERRASTDTQYF
J gene: TRBJ1-1; V gene: TRBV5-1; clone size: -; CDR3 length: 14; D gene: -; CDR3 DNA: TGCGCCAGCAGTTCAACAGGGATGAACACTGAAGCTTTCTTT; CDR3 protein: CASSSTGMNTEAFF
J gene: TRBJ1-3; V gene: TRBV4-3; clone size: -; CDR3 length: 17; D gene: -; CDR3 DNA: TGCGCCAGCAGCCAAGATAGAGGGCGGACCCGTGGAAACACCATATATTTT; CDR3 protein: CASSQDRGRTRGNTIYF
J gene: TRBJ2-5; V gene: TRBV6-6; clone size: -; CDR3 length: 14; D gene: -; CDR3 DNA: TGTGCCAGCAGCCTGGACAGCGTCGATGGGACCCAGTACTTC; CDR3 protein: CASSLDSVDGTQYF
J gene: TRBJ2-7; V gene: TRBV5-5; clone size: once; CDR3 length: 12; D gene: TRBD1; CDR3 DNA: TGTGCCAGCAGCTCCACAGGGGACGAGCAGTACTTC; CDR3 protein: CASSSTGDEQYF
J gene: TRBJ1-5; V gene: TRBV19; clone size: -; CDR3 length: 15; D gene: TRBD1; CDR3 DNA: TGTGCCAGTAGTATGGCCCGACAGGGGAGGGAGCCCCAGCATTTT; CDR3 protein: CASSMARQGREPQHF
J gene: TRBJ1-4; V gene: TRBV25-1; clone size: -; CDR3 length: 15; D gene: -; CDR3 DNA: TGTGCCAGCAGTGAATGGGTAAGGGGAGGAGAAAAACTGTTTTTT; CDR3 protein: CASSEWVRGGEKLFF
J gene: TRBJ1-1; V gene: TRBV9; clone size: -; CDR3 length: 16; D gene: -; CDR3 DNA: TGTGCCAGCAGCGCGCCAAAAACAGGGACGAACACTGAAGCTTTCTTT; CDR3 protein: CASSAPKTGTNTEAFF
J gene: TRBJ1-2; V gene: TRBV6-6; clone size: -; CDR3 length: 14; D gene: -; CDR3 DNA: TGTGCCAGCAGTTACTCCGGACAGACCTATGGCTACACCTTC; CDR3 protein: CASSYSGQTYGYTF
J gene: TRBJ1-4; V gene: TRBV4-3; clone size: once; CDR3 length: 15; D gene: TRBD1; CDR3 DNA: TGCGCCAGCAGCGCTCAGGGGGCGACTAATGAAAAACTGTTTTTT; CDR3 protein: CASSAQGATNEKLFF
J gene: TRBJ2-7; V gene: TRBV11-2; clone size: -; CDR3 length: 14; D gene: TRBD2; CDR3 DNA: TGTGCCAGCGGCCTGCGGGAGGCCGTTTACGAGCAGTACTTC; CDR3 protein: CASGLREAVYEQYF
J gene: TRBJ2-3; V gene: TRBV19; clone size: -; CDR3 length: 15; D gene: TRBD1; CDR3 DNA: TGTGCCAGTAGTAGGGGACAGGGGAGCACAGATACGCAGTATTTT; CDR3 protein: CASSRGQGSTDTQYF
J gene: TRBJ2-5; V gene: TRBV7-2; clone size: -; CDR3 length: 16; D gene: -; CDR3 DNA: TGTGCCAGCAGCCCCCTCGGGGCAGGGGGGTTTGAGACCCAGTACTTC; CDR3 protein: CASSPLGAGGFETQYF
J gene: TRBJ2-1; V gene: TRBV5-6; clone size: -; CDR3 length: 16; D gene: -; CDR3 DNA: TGTGCCAGCAGCTTGTTCGGGACTCATATAGTATCTGAGCAGTTCTTC; CDR3 protein: CASSLFGTHIVSEQFF
J gene: TRBJ1-1; V gene: TRBV6-6; clone size: -; CDR3 length: 13; D gene: -; CDR3 DNA: TGTGCCAGCAGTTACTCATCAGCGAGTGAAGCTTTCTTT; CDR3 protein: CASSYSSASEAFF
J gene: TRBJ1-2; V gene: TRBV19; clone size: -; CDR3 length: 15; D gene: -; CDR3 DNA: TGTGCCAGTAGTATTGGGTCAGGGTTCAACTATGGCTACACCTTC; CDR3 protein: CASSIGSGFNYGYTF
J gene: TRBJ1-5; V gene: TRBV13; clone size: -; CDR3 length: 12; D gene: -; CDR3 DNA: TGTGCCAGCAGCTTGGGCGATCAGCCCCAGCATTTT; CDR3 protein: CASSLGDQPQHF
J gene: TRBJ1-2; V gene: TRBV9; clone size: -; CDR3 length: 18; D gene: TRBD1; CDR3 DNA: TGTGCCAGCAGCGTACTCCCCCTCGACAGGGTAGCTAACTATGGCTACACCTTC; CDR3 protein: CASSVLPLDRVANYGYTF
J gene: TRBJ1-1; V gene: TRBV11-2; clone size: -; CDR3 length: 13; D gene: -; CDR3 DNA: TGTGCCAGCAGTTTTGCCAACACACCAGAAGCTTTCTTT; CDR3 protein: CASSFANTPEAFF
J gene: TRBJ2-2; V gene: TRBV2; clone size: -; CDR3 length: 16; D gene: -; CDR3 DNA: TGTGCCAGCAGTGCTAGGAGGGACTTCAACACCGGGGAGCTGTTTTTT; CDR3 protein: CASSARRDFNTGELFF
J gene: TRBJ1-1; V gene: TRBV19; clone size: -; CDR3 length: 15; D gene: -; CDR3 DNA: TGTGCCAGTAGTACCGACCCTATCTTAAACACTGAAGCTTTCTTT; CDR3 protein: CASSTDPILNTEAFF
J gene: TRBJ1-1; V gene: TRBV9; clone size: -; CDR3 length: 13; D gene: -; CDR3 DNA: TGTGCCAGCAGCACCCACGAACGCACTGAAGCTTTCTTT; CDR3 protein: CASSTHERTEAFF
J gene: TRBJ2-7; V gene: TRBV5-1; clone size: few; CDR3 length: 14; D gene: -; CDR3 DNA: TGCGCCAGCAGCTACCAACAGGGTCCCCACGAGCAGTACTTC; CDR3 protein: CASSYQQGPHEQYF
J gene: TRBJ2-1; V gene: TRBV5-1; clone size: -; CDR3 length: 14; D gene: TRBD2; CDR3 DNA: TGCGCCAGCCACGGGACTACGCTCGACAATGAGCAGTTCTTC; CDR3 protein: CASHGTTLDNEQFF
J gene: TRBJ1-1; V gene: TRBV6-5; clone size: few; CDR3 length: 14; D gene: -; CDR3 DNA: TGTGCCAGCAGGCCCGTACAGGGGAACACTGAAGCTTTCTTT; CDR3 protein: CASRPVQGNTEAFF
J gene: TRBJ1-3; V gene: TRBV7-2; clone size: -; CDR3 length: 15; D gene: -; CDR3 DNA: TGTGCCAGCAGCTTCTTTGGCGGTTCTGGAAACACCATATATTTT; CDR3 protein: CASSFFGGSGNTIYF
J gene: TRBJ1-5; V gene: TRBV6-6; clone size: -; CDR3 length: 15; D gene: -; CDR3 DNA: TGTGCCAGCAGTTCAACACAGGGAATTGGGCAGCCCCAGCATTTT; CDR3 protein: CASSSTQGIGQPQHF
J gene: TRBJ1-1; V gene: TRBV7-2; clone size: -; CDR3 length: 14; D gene: -; CDR3 DNA: TGTGCCAGCAGCGTCCAGGGAGAAGGCACTGAAGCTTTCTTT; CDR3 protein: CASSVQGEGTEAFF
J gene: TRBJ2-7; V gene: TRBV9; clone size: -; CDR3 length: 14; D gene: -; CDR3 DNA: TGTGCCAGCAGCGTAGGAGTAGGGGCTGGGGAGCAGTACTTC; CDR3 protein: CASSVGVGAGEQYF
J gene: TRBJ1-2; V gene: TRBV6-5; clone size: -; CDR3 length: 13; D gene: TRBD1; CDR3 DNA: TGTGCCAGCAGTTACGCAGGGGGCAAGGGCTACACCTTC; CDR3 protein: CASSYAGGKGYTF
J gene: TRBJ1-6; V gene: TRBV7-2; clone size: -; CDR3 length: 15; D gene: -; CDR3 DNA: TGTGCCAGCAGCCGTGGGGTAGCCTCGCATTCACCCCTCCACTTT; CDR3 protein: CASSRGVASHSPLHF
J gene: TRBJ1-2; V gene: TRBV10-3; clone size: -; CDR3 length: 14; D gene: -; CDR3 DNA: TGTGCCATCAGTGGGGGCAGGCGACACTATGGCTACACCTTC; CDR3 protein: CAISGGRRHYGYTF
J gene: TRBJ1-2; V gene: TRBV9; clone size: large; CDR3 length: 14; D gene: TRBD1; CDR3 DNA: TGTGCCAGCAGCCTCGGGACAGGGAACTATGGCTACACCTTC; CDR3 protein: CASSLGTGNYGYTF